The 8 T cell receptor beta chains listed next were all sequenced from one sample in a study of shared clonotypes between healthy human individuals (TCRdb year 2020). Receptor libraries were prepared by the immunoSEQ multiplex PCR assay. The immuneACCESS repertoire file appears here via TCRdb, limited to in-frame rearrangements. These files lack a portion of the clones; in checked studies, under half of the deficit traces to unresolved V genes, and the cause of the others is not known. For this sample the table gives approximately 2.5 million clones, of which over 85% were detected only once. Roughly 0.13% of the sample is in the top ten clones. Sequences were obtained from naive CD4+ T cells sorted from blood. What this sample's cell subset or site label stands for: CD45RA+ positively selected. The receptor set was obtained from a man between 18 and 35 years old in good health.

This clone occurred once. V and J are TRBV10-2 and TRBJ2-3; 7 bases agree with TRBD2. Germline V gene lookup returns CDR1 WSHSY and CDR2 SAAADI. V was pared by 8 bases and J by 2 bases, with 4 bases of the junction left unmatched. CDR3 length: 13 residues. CDR3 in amino acids: CASGAGVTDTQYF. The CDR3, as DNA: TGCGCCAGCGGGGCGGGGGTCACAGATACGCAGTATTTT.

The chain has TRBV7-9 and TRBJ1-5, with D possibly being TRBD1 (5 bases). Germline V gene data show CDR1 as SEHNR and CDR2 as FQNEAQ (reference sequence). This CDR3 region has 14 residues. Trimming removed 5 bases from V and 0 bases from J, with 8 bases in between. The CDR3 loop is CASSGDGSNQPQHF. CDR3 nucleotides: TGTGCCAGCAGCGGGGACGGTAGCAATCAGCCCCAGCATTTT. Together with reference TRBV7-9 and TRBJ1-5, the CDR3 gives the full variable domain: DTGVSQNPRHKITKRGQNVTFRCDPISEHNRLYWYRQTLGQGPEFLTYFQNEAQLEKSRLLSDRFSAERPKGSFSTLEIQRTEQGDSAMYLCASSGDGSNQPQHFGDGTRLSIL.

CDR3 sequence reads: CASNGQGLNTEAFF. The CDR3 DNA follows: TGTGCCAGCAACGGACAGGGTCTGAACACTGAAGCTTTCTTT. J is TRBJ1-1 and V is TRBV9, with 8 nucleotides matching TRBD1. Germline V gene sequence: CDR1 SGDLS, CDR2 YYNGEE. V lost 6 bases, J lost 0 bases, and 4 bases stayed unmatched. CDR3 length equals 14 residues.

This clone was seen once. The V and J genes are TRBV28 and TRBJ2-1; 8 nucleotides match TRBD1. V was pared by 6 bases and J by 2 bases, with 6 bases of the junction left unmatched. This CDR3 has 15 residues. Germline CDR1 reads MDHEN; CDR2 reads SYDVKM. Here the CDR3 DNA reads TGTGCCAGCAGGCCTCCAGGGGGCGCCTACAATGAGCAGTTCTTC. Its protein is CASRPPGGAYNEQFF.

The CDR3 region has the DNA TGTGCCAGCAGCTTAGTGACTTCAGGGGTAGAGACCCAGTACTTC. Translated, it gives CASSLVTSGVETQYF. The J gene is TRBJ2-5, the V gene TRBV11-2, with D perhaps TRBD1 (6 bases). The ends were cut back, 1 base at V and 4 bases at J, with 13 bases in the middle. This CDR3 comprises 15 residues. Germline lookup yields CDR1 SGHAT and CDR2 FQNNGV.

The chain is built from TRBV9 and TRBJ2-7, with TRBD1 identical over 10 bases. From germline, CDR1 is SGDLS and CDR2 YYNGEE. Germline trimming cut 4 bases from V and 4 bases from J; bases unmatched to any gene: 5. There are 14 residues in the CDR3. CDR3 loop: CASSRGQGVYEQYF. Written as DNA, the CDR3 is TGTGCCAGCAGCCGAGGACAGGGGGTGTACGAGCAGTACTTC.

The rearrangement joins TRBV19 to TRBJ2-1; 7 bases match TRBD1. This CDR3 has 13 amino acids. CDR1 and CDR2 (germline): LNHDA, SQIVND (reference sequence). J lost 4 bases, V lost 5 bases, and 2 bases had no gene match. The CDR3 spells CASSADRYNEQFF. CDR3 DNA: TGTGCCAGTAGTGCGGACAGGTACAATGAGCAGTTCTTC.

The CDR3 loop is CASSLWGPYEQYF. CDR3 bases: TGTGCCAGCAGCTTATGGGGGCCCTACGAGCAGTACTTC. The chain employs TRBV7-9 and TRBJ2-7, with D perhaps matching TRBD1 (6 bases). The CDR3 runs to 13 residues. Germline V gives CDR1 SEHNR, CDR2 FQNEAQ (reference sequence). V shed 2 bases and J shed 2 bases, with 7 bases lying between them.